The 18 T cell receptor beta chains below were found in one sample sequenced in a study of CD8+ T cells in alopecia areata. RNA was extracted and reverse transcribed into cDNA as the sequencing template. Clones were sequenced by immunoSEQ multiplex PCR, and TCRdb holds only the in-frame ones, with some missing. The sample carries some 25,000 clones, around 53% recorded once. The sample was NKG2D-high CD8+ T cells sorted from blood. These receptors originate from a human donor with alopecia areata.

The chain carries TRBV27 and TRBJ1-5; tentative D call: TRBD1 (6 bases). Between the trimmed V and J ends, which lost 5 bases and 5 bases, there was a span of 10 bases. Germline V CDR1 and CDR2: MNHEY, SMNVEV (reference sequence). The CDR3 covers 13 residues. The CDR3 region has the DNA TGTGCCAGCAGTAACAGGGTGGATCAGCCCCAGCATTTT. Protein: CASSNRVDQPQHF.

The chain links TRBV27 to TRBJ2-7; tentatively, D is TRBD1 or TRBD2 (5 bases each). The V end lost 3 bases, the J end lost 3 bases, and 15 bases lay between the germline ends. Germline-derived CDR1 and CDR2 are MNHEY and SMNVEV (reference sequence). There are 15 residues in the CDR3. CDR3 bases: TGTGCCAGCAGTTTCAGTAACTGGGGGAACTACGAGCAGTACTTC. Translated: CASSFSNWGNYEQYF.

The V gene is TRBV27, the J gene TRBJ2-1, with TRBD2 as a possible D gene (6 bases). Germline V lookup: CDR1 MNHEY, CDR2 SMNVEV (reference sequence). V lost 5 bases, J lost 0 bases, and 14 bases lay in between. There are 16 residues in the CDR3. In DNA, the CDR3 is TGTGCCAGCAGTCCCCTAGCGACACTCTCCTACAATGAGCAGTTCTTC. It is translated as CASSPLATLSYNEQFF.

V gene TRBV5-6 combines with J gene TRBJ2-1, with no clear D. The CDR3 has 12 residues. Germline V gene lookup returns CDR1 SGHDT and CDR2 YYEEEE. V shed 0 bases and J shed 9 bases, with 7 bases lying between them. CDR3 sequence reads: CASSLGGLEQFF. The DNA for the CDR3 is TGTGCCAGCAGCTTGGGAGGCCTTGAGCAGTTCTTC.

DNA for the CDR3: TGTGCCAGCAGTGGAGGGTTGGGCGCCTACGAGCAGTACTTC. It specifies CASSGGLGAYEQYF. The chain joins TRBV25-1 to TRBJ2-7, with D maybe TRBD2 (5 bases). The CDR3 sequence is 14 residues long. CDR1 and CDR2 (germline): MGHDK, SYGVNS. V was trimmed by 4 bases and J by 2 bases, leaving 12 bases between them.

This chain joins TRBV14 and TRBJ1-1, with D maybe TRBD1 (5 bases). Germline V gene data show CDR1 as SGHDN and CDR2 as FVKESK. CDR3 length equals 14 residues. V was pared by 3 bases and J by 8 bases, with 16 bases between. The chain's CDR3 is CASSHLVGDLEAFF. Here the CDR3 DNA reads TGTGCCAGCAGCCACCTTGTGGGGGACCTAGAAGCTTTCTTT.

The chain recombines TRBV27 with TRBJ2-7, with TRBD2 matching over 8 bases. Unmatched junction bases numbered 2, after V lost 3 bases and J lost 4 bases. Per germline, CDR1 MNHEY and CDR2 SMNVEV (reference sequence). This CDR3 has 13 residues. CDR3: CASSFGGRYEQYF. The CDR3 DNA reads TGTGCCAGCAGTTTTGGCGGGAGGTACGAGCAGTACTTC.

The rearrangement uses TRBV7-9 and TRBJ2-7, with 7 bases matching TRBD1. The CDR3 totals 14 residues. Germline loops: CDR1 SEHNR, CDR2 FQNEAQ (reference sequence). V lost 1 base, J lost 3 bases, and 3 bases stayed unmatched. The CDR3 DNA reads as TGTGCCAGCAGCTTAGAGGGACAGCGCTACGAGCAGTACTTC. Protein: CASSLEGQRYEQYF.

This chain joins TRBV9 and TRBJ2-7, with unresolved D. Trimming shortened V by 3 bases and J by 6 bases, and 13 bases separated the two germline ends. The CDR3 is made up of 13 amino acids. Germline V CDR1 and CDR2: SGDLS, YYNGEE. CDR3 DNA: TGTGCCAGCAGCGGCCATCCAGGCGGCGAGCAGTACTTC. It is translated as CASSGHPGGEQYF.

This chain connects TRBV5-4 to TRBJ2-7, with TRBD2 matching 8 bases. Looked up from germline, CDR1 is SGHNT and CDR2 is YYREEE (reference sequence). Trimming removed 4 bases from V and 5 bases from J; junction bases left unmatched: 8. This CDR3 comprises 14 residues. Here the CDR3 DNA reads TGTGCCAGCAGCCCCTCCGGACTAGCCCACGAGCAGTACTTC. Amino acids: CASSPSGLAHEQYF.

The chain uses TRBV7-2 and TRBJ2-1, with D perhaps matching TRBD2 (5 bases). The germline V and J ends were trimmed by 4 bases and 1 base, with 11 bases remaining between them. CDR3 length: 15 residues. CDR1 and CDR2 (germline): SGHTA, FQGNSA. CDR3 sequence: CASSWTGLSYNEQFF. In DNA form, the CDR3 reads TGTGCCAGCAGCTGGACGGGATTATCCTACAATGAGCAGTTCTTC.

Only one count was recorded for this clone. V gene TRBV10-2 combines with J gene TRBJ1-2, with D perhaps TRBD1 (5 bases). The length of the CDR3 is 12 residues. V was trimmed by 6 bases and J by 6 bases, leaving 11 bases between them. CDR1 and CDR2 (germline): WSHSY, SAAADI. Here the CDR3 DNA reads TGCGCCAGCAGCGCAGGGAGCCATGGCTACACCTTC. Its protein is CASSAGSHGYTF.

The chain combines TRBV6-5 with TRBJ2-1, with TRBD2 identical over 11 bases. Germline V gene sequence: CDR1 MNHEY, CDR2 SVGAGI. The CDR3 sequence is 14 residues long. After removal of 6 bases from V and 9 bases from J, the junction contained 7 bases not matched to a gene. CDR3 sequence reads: CASRLAGGIREQFF. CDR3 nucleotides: TGTGCCAGCAGGTTAGCGGGAGGGATTCGTGAGCAGTTCTTC.

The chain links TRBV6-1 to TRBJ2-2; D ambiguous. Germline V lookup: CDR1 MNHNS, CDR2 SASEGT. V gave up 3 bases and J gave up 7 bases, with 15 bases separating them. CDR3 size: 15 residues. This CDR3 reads CASSEGKVTFGELFF. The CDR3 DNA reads TGTGCCAGCAGTGAGGGAAAGGTCACTTTCGGGGAGCTGTTTTTT.

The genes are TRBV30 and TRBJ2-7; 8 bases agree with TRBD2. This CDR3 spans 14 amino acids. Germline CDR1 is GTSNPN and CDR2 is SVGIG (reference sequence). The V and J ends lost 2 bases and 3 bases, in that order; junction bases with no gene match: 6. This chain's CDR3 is CAWSPGLGSYEQYF. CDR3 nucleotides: TGTGCCTGGAGTCCGGGACTAGGAAGCTACGAGCAGTACTTC.

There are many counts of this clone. The CDR3: CASSAGTSGRSDEQFF. Here the CDR3 DNA reads TGTGCCAGCAGCGCCGGGACTAGCGGGAGGTCGGATGAGCAGTTCTTC. This chain joins TRBV13 and TRBJ2-1; TRBD2 matches at 15 bases. The CDR3 length is 16 residues. Germline lookup yields CDR1 PRHDT and CDR2 FYEKMQ (reference sequence). V lost 5 bases and J lost 8; bases outside the gene matches: 7.

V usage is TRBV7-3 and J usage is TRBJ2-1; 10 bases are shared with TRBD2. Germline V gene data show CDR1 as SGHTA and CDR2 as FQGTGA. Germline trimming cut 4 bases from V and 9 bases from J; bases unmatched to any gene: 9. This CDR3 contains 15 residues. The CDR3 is CASSSMSSGSGEQFF. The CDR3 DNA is TGTGCCAGCAGCTCTATGTCTAGCGGGAGCGGTGAGCAGTTCTTC.

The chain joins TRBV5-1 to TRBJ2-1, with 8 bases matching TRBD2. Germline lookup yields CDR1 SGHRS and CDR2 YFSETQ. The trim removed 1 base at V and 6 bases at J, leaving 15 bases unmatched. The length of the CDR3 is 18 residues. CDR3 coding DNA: TGCGCCAGCAGCTTGACCTGGACTAGCCTTAAACCCCTCAATGAGCAGTTCTTC. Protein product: CASSLTWTSLKPLNEQFF.